One sample yielded the 27 T cell receptor beta chains listed below, sequenced in a study of blood T cell repertoires in COVID-19. Only in-frame clones appear in the TCRdb table, and some are missing; sequencing was by immunoSEQ multiplex PCR. Counted here are about 160,000 clones, 85% occurring once; the ten biggest clones make up 2.5% to 4%. Sequenced sample: peripheral blood. These receptors were obtained from a human donor with acute or convalescent COVID-19. The donor label of this sample is uncertain.

The chain employs TRBV29-1 and TRBJ1-3; D is uncertain. The CDR3 loop spans 12 amino acids. The germline V and J ends were trimmed by 4 bases and 3 bases, with 7 bases remaining between them. CDR1 and CDR2 (germline): SQVTM, ANQGSEA. The CDR3 DNA reads as TGCAGCGTTGTTCGGAGTGGAAACACCATATATTTT. Translation gives CSVVRSGNTIYF.

The chain joins TRBV18 to TRBJ1-2; no firm D call. This CDR3 has 12 amino acids. V lost 2 bases and J 6 bases, leaving 7 bases between the germline ends. Germline loops: CDR1 KGHSH, CDR2 LQKENI. DNA for the CDR3: TGTGCCAGCTCACCAAAAGGAGATGGCTACACCTTC. Its translation is CASSPKGDGYTF.

This chain uses TRBV5-1 with TRBJ2-3, with TRBD1 matching over 9 bases. CDR3 length: 15 residues. Germline V lookup: CDR1 SGHRS, CDR2 YFSETQ. Trimming cost V 0 bases and J 4 bases; bases outside gene matches: 3. CDR3 protein: CASSLGGQGADTQYF. Here the CDR3 DNA reads TGCGCCAGCAGCTTGGGGGGACAGGGCGCAGATACGCAGTATTTT.

The V call is TRBV28, the J call TRBJ1-1; 8 bases map to TRBD1. The CDR3 is 15 amino acids. V lost 7 bases, J lost 6 bases, and 13 bases stayed unmatched. In germline, CDR1 is MDHEN, CDR2 SYDVKM. CDR3 loop: CASNTQGQAKAEAFF. Here the CDR3 DNA reads TGTGCCAGCAATACTCAGGGACAGGCTAAGGCTGAAGCTTTCTTT.

V gene TRBV5-4 combines with J gene TRBJ1-1, with a tentative D call TRBD1 (6 bases). CDR1 SGHNT and CDR2 YYREEE come from the germline V gene (reference sequence). The CDR3 is 15 residues long. V shed 4 bases and J shed 5 bases, with 18 bases lying between them. The CDR3 protein is CASSGMSGGKTEAFF. The CDR3 DNA sequence: TGTGCCAGCAGCGGTATGTCGGGGGGCAAAACTGAAGCTTTCTTT.

The DNA of the CDR3 is TGTGCCACCAGTGTAGGGACTAGCGCCGGGGAGCTGTTTTTT. Amino acids: CATSVGTSAGELFF. The chain links TRBV24-1 to TRBJ2-2; 10 nucleotides match TRBD2. In germline, CDR1 is KGHDR, CDR2 SFDVKD. This CDR3 region has 14 residues. Trimming removed 5 bases from V and 6 bases from J; junction bases left unmatched: 2.

This clone was observed a few times. The V call is TRBV12-3 or TRBV12-4, the J call TRBJ1-2; 7 nucleotides line up with TRBD1. The CDR3 length is 13 residues. V gave up 4 bases and J gave up 8 bases; unmatched junction bases: 7. The CDR3 loop is CASSSSTGAGYTF. Written as DNA, the CDR3 is TGTGCCAGCAGTTCCTCAACAGGGGCCGGCTACACCTTC.

The chain combines TRBV5-1 with TRBJ1-1; possibly TRBD1 for D (6 bases). The germline CDR1 and CDR2 sequences are SGHRS and YFSETQ. The CDR3 runs to 16 residues. V lost 6 bases to trimming and J lost 6 bases, with 24 bases between them. In DNA, the CDR3 is TGCGCCAGCACCCTTCTGGGGGCGGGAGGGGGTGCTGAAGCTTTCTTT. It translates to CASTLLGAGGGAEAFF.

The V and J genes are TRBV5-1 and TRBJ1-1; 7 bases are a match to TRBD1. CDR1 and CDR2 from the germline V gene are SGHRS and YFSETQ. The V and J ends lost 0 bases and 4 bases, in that order; junction bases with no gene match: 9. The CDR3 is 16 amino acids. CDR3 bases: TGCGCCAGCAGCTTGGCGGGATCGTCAGGGGGCACTGAAGCTTTCTTT. Its translation: CASSLAGSSGGTEAFF.

V is TRBV18 and J is TRBJ1-1; 9 bases line up with TRBD1. The CDR3 runs 14 residues. Germline V gene data show CDR1 as KGHSH and CDR2 as LQKENI. The V and J ends lost 5 bases and 5 bases, in that order; junction bases with no gene match: 6. CDR3 DNA: TGTGCCAGCTCAGTCGGGACAGGGACTACTGAAGCTTTCTTT. Protein: CASSVGTGTTEAFF.

This rearrangement joins TRBV10-3 to TRBJ1-5; 10 bases match TRBD1. The CDR3 consists of 15 residues. V was clipped by 6 bases and J by 1 base; unmatched bases: 3. The germline CDR1 and CDR2 sequences are ENHRY and SYGVKD. CDR3 bases: TGTGCCATCAGGGGGACAGGGGACAGCAATCAGCCCCAGCATTTT. This sequence encodes CAIRGTGDSNQPQHF.

The chain couples TRBV7-2 to TRBJ1-3; no clear D gene. Trimming cost V 4 bases and J 0 bases, with 13 bases left between them. The length of the CDR3 is 16 residues. Germline V gene sequence: CDR1 SGHTA, CDR2 FQGNSA. CDR3 sequence (DNA): TGTGCCAGCAGCTCACGGTTCGGGAACTCTGGAAACACCATATATTTT. This translates into CASSSRFGNSGNTIYF.

The rearrangement uses TRBV7-2 and TRBJ1-6; no clear D. V was cut by 3 bases and J by 7 bases, with 10 bases left in between. This CDR3 spans 14 amino acids. Germline V gene sequence: CDR1 SGHTA, CDR2 FQGNSA. The CDR3 DNA reads TGTGCCAGCAGCTTCGGGGTGTTAAATTCACCCCTCCACTTT. Protein: CASSFGVLNSPLHF.

This clone was counted a single time. This chain uses TRBV30 with TRBJ1-6; 7 nucleotides align to TRBD1. Germline V CDR1 and CDR2: GTSNPN, SVGIG (reference sequence). The CDR3 extends over 18 amino acids. V dropped 0 bases and J dropped 8; count of bases not matched to a gene: 16. CDR3 sequence (DNA): TGTGCCTGGAGTGTAAGTTGGGGAAGACAGGGTTCGGATTCACCCCTCCACTTT. This gives the protein CAWSVSWGRQGSDSPLHF.

This clone appeared a single time. The V call is TRBV5-1, the J call TRBJ1-2; 7 bases fit TRBD1. This CDR3 comprises 17 residues. CDR1 is SGHRS and CDR2 is YFSETQ in the germline V gene. The ends lost 2 bases at V and 0 bases at J; junction bases unmatched: 10. Here the CDR3 DNA reads TGCGCCAGCAGCTTAAGGCCCGGGACAGCCACTAACTATGGCTACACCTTC. Translated: CASSLRPGTATNYGYTF.

The chain recombines TRBV7-3 with TRBJ1-1; no firm D call. The CDR3 has 14 amino acids. Germline loops: CDR1 SGHTA, CDR2 FQGTGA. Trimming left V 5 bases short and J 0 bases short, with 10 bases between. The CDR3, as DNA: TGTGCCAGCAGCCTAGCCGTAATGAACACTGAAGCTTTCTTT. It specifies CASSLAVMNTEAFF.

In this sample, this clone turned up a few times. The chain combines TRBV7-8 with TRBJ1-1, with TRBD1 as a possible D gene (5 bases). CDR1 SGHVS and CDR2 FQNEAQ come from the germline V gene. Between the trimmed V and J ends, which lost 2 bases and 5 bases, there was a span of 15 bases. CDR3 length: 15 amino acids. CDR3 in DNA: TGTGCCAGCAGCTTAAACCAGGGCCGTGGAACTGAAGCTTTCTTT. Translated, it gives CASSLNQGRGTEAFF.

This rearrangement joins TRBV11-3 to TRBJ1-2; 9 nucleotides align to TRBD1. The CDR3 sequence is 15 residues long. J lost 3 bases, V lost 5 bases, and 7 bases had no gene match. From germline, CDR1 is SGHNT and CDR2 YENEEA. Here the CDR3 DNA reads TGTGCCAGCAGCCCAGGGGGGGACAGGGACTATGGCTACACCTTC. Encoded protein: CASSPGGDRDYGYTF. Combining the CDR3 with reference TRBV11-3 and TRBJ1-2 gives the whole variable domain EAGVVQSPRYKIIEKKQPVAFWCNPISGHNTLYWYLQNLGQGPELLIRYENEEAVDDSQLPKDRFSAERLKGVDSTLKIQPAELGDSAVYLCASSPGGDRDYGYTFGSGTRLTVV.

The J gene is TRBJ1-2, the V gene TRBV2, with D perhaps matching TRBD1 (6 bases). Germline V lookup: CDR1 SNHLY, CDR2 FYNNEI. This CDR3 spans 12 amino acids. The V end was cut by 6 bases, the J end by 3 bases, with 8 bases between. The DNA for the CDR3 is TGTGCCAGCAGCTCAGGGGACTATGGCTACACCTTC. It yields the protein CASSSGDYGYTF.

The gene calls are TRBV9 and TRBJ1-1; TRBD1 agrees at 8 bases. Trimming cost V 3 bases and J 0 bases; bases outside gene matches: 4. The CDR3 sequence is 15 residues long. Per the germline V gene, CDR1 is SGDLS and CDR2 is YYNGEE. DNA of the CDR3: TGTGCCAGCAGCGCCAGGGGGCGGGTGAACACTGAAGCTTTCTTT. Translating it yields CASSARGRVNTEAFF.

CDR3 DNA: TGCGCCAGCAGCTATCGGACAGGGGGCACTGAAGCTTTCTTT. This gives the protein CASSYRTGGTEAFF. V and J are TRBV5-1 and TRBJ1-1, with 10 nucleotides matching TRBD1. V shed 3 bases, J shed 4 bases, and the junction held 3 bases outside the gene matches. This CDR3 is built from 14 residues. CDR1 is SGHRS, CDR2 YFSETQ, per germline.

V and J are TRBV7-2 and TRBJ2-2, with a possible D match to TRBD1 (6 bases). Trimming took off 5 bases at V and 1 base at J, with 8 bases between the two ends. Germline V gene sequence: CDR1 SGHTA, CDR2 FQGNSA. The CDR3 extends over 14 amino acids. This CDR3 is CASSQQGNTGELFF. DNA of the CDR3: TGTGCCAGCAGCCAACAGGGGAACACCGGGGAGCTGTTTTTT.

To note about this clone: Other DNA variants within this sample encode the same CDR3. The chain's CDR3 is CASSGTGYNEQFF. The CDR3 region has the DNA TGTGCCAGCTCCGGGACAGGGTACAATGAGCAGTTCTTC. The chain carries TRBV2 and TRBJ2-1; 9 nucleotides align to TRBD1. Per the germline V gene, CDR1 is SNHLY and CDR2 is FYNNEI. J gave up 4 bases and V 8 bases, and 3 bases lay outside the gene matches. This CDR3 comprises 13 residues.

This chain connects TRBV18 to TRBJ2-1; the match to TRBD2 covers 8 bases. V lost 3 bases to trimming and J lost 8 bases; unmatched junction nucleotides: 12. This CDR3 has 16 residues. Germline V gene sequence: CDR1 KGHSH, CDR2 LQKENI. This CDR3 reads CASSPYTSGGIDEQFF. The CDR3 coding sequence is TGTGCCAGCTCACCTTACACCAGCGGGGGTATCGATGAGCAGTTCTTC.

The chain links TRBV5-1 to TRBJ2-5, with TRBD1 identical over 9 bases. Trimming took 4 bases from V and 5 from J; bases not matched to a gene: 9. This CDR3 has 15 residues. Per germline, CDR1 SGHRS and CDR2 YFSETQ. The chain's CDR3 is CASSPLQGAGETQYF. CDR3 DNA: TGCGCCAGCAGCCCCCTACAGGGGGCCGGGGAGACCCAGTACTTC.

CDR3 nucleotide sequence: TGCAGTGCTAGAACAGACTATGGCTACACCTTC. It translates to CSARTDYGYTF. V usage is TRBV20-1 and J usage is TRBJ1-2; unclear D gene. This CDR3 is 11 amino acids long. Trimming cost V 2 bases and J 3 bases, with 4 bases left between them. The germline gives CDR1 DFQATT, CDR2 SNEGSKA (reference sequence).

This rearrangement joins TRBV28 to TRBJ1-1; 7 bases are a match to TRBD1. The V gene's germline CDR1 is MDHEN and CDR2 SYDVKM. The CDR3 length is 14 residues. The V and J ends lost 5 bases and 1 base, in that order; junction bases with no gene match: 4. The CDR3 protein is CASSTQGGNTEAFF. DNA for the CDR3: TGTGCCAGCAGTACCCAGGGGGGGAACACTGAAGCTTTCTTT.